This TCR beta chain was observed in a study of radiation and T cells in renal cell carcinoma. The time point is: blood 2 weeks post-SBRT. Stated treatment: 15 Gy SBRT to primary tumor, nephrectomy 4 weeks later. With 5 bases clipped from V and 1 base from J, the junction kept 7 bases outside the gene matches. CDR1 and CDR2 (germline): MNHEY, SMNVEV (reference sequence). The CDR3 runs to 15 residues. The repertoire was sequenced with immunoSEQ multiplex PCR; TCRdb's copy has only in-frame clones and lacks some. In the table there are some 58,000 clones, around 78% of which are singletons. The chain employs TRBV27 and TRBJ2-5; 7 positions match TRBD1. Source: blood, taken from a patient whose treatment included radiotherapy and nephrectomy. The source is a man aged 60-69 years with renal cell carcinoma. CDR3 in DNA: TGTGCCAGCAGTCCCGCAGGGGGTCCCCAAGAGACCCAGTACTTC. Translation gives CASSPAGGPQETQYF.